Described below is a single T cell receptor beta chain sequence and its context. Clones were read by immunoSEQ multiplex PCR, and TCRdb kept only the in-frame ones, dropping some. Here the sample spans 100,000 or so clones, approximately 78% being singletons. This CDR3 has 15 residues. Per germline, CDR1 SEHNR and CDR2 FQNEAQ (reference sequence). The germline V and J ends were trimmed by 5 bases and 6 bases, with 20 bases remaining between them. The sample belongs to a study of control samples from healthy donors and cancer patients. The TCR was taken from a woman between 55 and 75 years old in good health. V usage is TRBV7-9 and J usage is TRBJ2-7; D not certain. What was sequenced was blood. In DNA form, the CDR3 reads TGTGCCAGCAGCCCGCTGGCGGCTTATGAATCCGAGCAGTACTTC. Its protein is CASSPLAAYESEQYF.